This TCR beta chain was recovered during a study of blood T cell repertoires in COVID-19. Background on the study: PBMCs, B-cell-depleted T cells, or T cells were the source of the cDNA or gDNA that made up the material.

CDR1 and CDR2 (germline): SGHDN, FVKESK. Trimming took 3 bases from V and 4 from J, leaving 15 bases between them. The CDR3 consists of 15 residues. Profiling relied on immunoSEQ multiplex PCR, and the TCRdb table lists in-frame clones only, not all of them. The table has fewer than 250,000 clones, approximately 84% seen once. Source material: PBMCs or T cells enriched from blood (not recorded which). The gene calls are TRBV14 and TRBJ1-2; possibly TRBD1 for D (6 bases). This TCR derives from a young woman who had recovered from COVID-19. The CDR3 DNA is TGTGCCAGCAGCCAGGCAGGGGCCGGTGGCTATGGCTACACCTTC. The encoded protein is CASSQAGAGGYGYTF.